These 17 T cell receptor beta chains share one sample of origin, sequenced in a study of T cell repertoires in cytomegalovirus infection. TCRdb itself ran the reads through MiXCR, one entry per CDR3 protein. Among fewer than 550,000 distinct CDR3 sequences listed, roughly 12% were seen once. The source material was PBMCs. These TCRs come from a human donor in good health (CMV status not recorded). Some clones in this sample may be carry-over from other donors' samples.

There are many counts of this clonotype. V and J are TRBV12-3 or TRBV12-4 and TRBJ2-7; no clear D. The CDR3 consists of 15 residues. Trimming pared 3 bases from V and 2 bases from J, leaving 14 bases between. The CDR3 DNA sequence: TGTGCCAGCAGTTTGGGTTCTGGGATTACCTACGAGCAGTACTTC. Protein sequence: CASSLGSGITYEQYF.

The genes are TRBV7-4 and TRBJ1-1; D not resolved. The CDR3 length is 14 residues. The germline gives CDR1 SGHVT, CDR2 SQSDAQ. Trimming stripped 4 bases from V and 4 bases from J, with 13 bases between. The CDR3 coding sequence is TGTGCCAGCAGCTCACTAGTAAGGGTCACTGAAGCTTTCTTT. Translating it yields CASSSLVRVTEAFF.

This clonotype was seen ten or more times. The gene calls are TRBV29-1 and TRBJ2-2; 10 nucleotides line up with TRBD1. CDR3 length: 13 residues. The germline V gene has CDR1 SQVTM and CDR2 ANQGSEA. V lost 5 bases and J lost 4; bases outside the gene matches: 1. The CDR3 nucleotides are TGCAGCGTTCGGACAGGGGGCACCGGGGAGCTGTTTTTT. It translates to CSVRTGGTGELFF.

This chain connects TRBV29-1 to TRBJ2-2; TRBD1 matches 11 bases. This CDR3 comprises 13 residues. V dropped 4 bases and J dropped 6; count of bases not matched to a gene: 1. The germline gives CDR1 SQVTM, CDR2 ANQGSEA. CDR3 nucleotides: TGCAGCGTTGTGGGACAGGGGGCCGGGGAGCTGTTTTTT. This encodes CSVVGQGAGELFF.

This clonotype has a count of ten or more. The chain carries TRBV20-1 and TRBJ2-5; D is undetermined. The CDR3 has 13 residues. CDR1 DFQATT and CDR2 SNEGSKA come from the germline V gene (reference sequence). Trimming left V 3 bases short and J 0 bases short, with 8 bases between. The CDR3 DNA reads TGCAGTGCTAGTCGGCCGAACCAAGAGACCCAGTACTTC. Amino acid sequence: CSASRPNQETQYF.

In this sample, this clonotype turned up many times. The rearrangement joins TRBV7-8 to TRBJ2-2; 8 bases line up with TRBD2. CDR3 length equals 15 residues. CDR1 and CDR2 (germline): SGHVS, FQNEAQ. V dropped 5 bases and J dropped 3; count of bases not matched to a gene: 5. In DNA, the CDR3 is TGTGCCAGCAGCCCCTGGACTAGCCACACCGGGGAGCTGTTTTTT. This encodes CASSPWTSHTGELFF.

This clonotype has more than one count but fewer than ten. The chain recombines TRBV3-1 with TRBJ1-2; D is unclear. Trimming stripped 1 base from V and 0 bases from J, with 9 bases between. Germline V gene lookup returns CDR1 LGHDT and CDR2 YNNKEL (reference sequence). There are 15 residues in the CDR3. The CDR3 DNA follows: TGTGCCAGCAGCCAAGTTTTCAGTACTAACTATGGCTACACCTTC. Amino acid sequence: CASSQVFSTNYGYTF.

This clonotype was found many times. V and J are TRBV19 and TRBJ1-1, with TRBD1 matching over 8 bases. The CDR3 runs 12 residues. Losses at the gene ends were 4 bases for V and 7 bases for J; bases not matched to a gene: 2. Germline V gene sequence: CDR1 LNHDA, CDR2 SQIVND (reference sequence). The CDR3 region is CASSTQGDEAFF. The DNA of the CDR3 is TGTGCCAGTAGTACACAGGGGGATGAAGCTTTCTTT. Full variable domain (outside the CDR3, taken from reference TRBV19 and TRBJ1-1): DGGITQSPKYLFRKEGQNVTLSCEQNLNHDAMYWYRQDPGQGLRLIYYSQIVNDFQKGDIAEGYSVSREKKESFPLTVTSAQKNPTAFYLCASSTQGDEAFFGQGTRLTVV.

This clonotype occurred many times. The chain employs TRBV7-2 and TRBJ1-2, with D tentatively TRBD1 (5 bases). Trimming stripped 5 bases from V and 2 bases from J, with 12 bases between. The CDR3 is 14 residues long. Germline V gene lookup returns CDR1 SGHTA and CDR2 FQGNSA. CDR3 protein: CASSLLGRNYGYTF. DNA for the CDR3: TGTGCCAGCAGCCTCCTGGGACGGAACTATGGCTACACCTTC.

The sample holds a few counts of this clonotype. The chain links TRBV5-1 to TRBJ2-7; D is possibly TRBD1 or TRBD2 (6 bases each). This CDR3 contains 14 residues. The germline gives CDR1 SGHRS, CDR2 YFSETQ. Trimming left V 0 bases short and J 5 bases short, with 12 bases between. CDR3 nucleotides: TGCGCCAGCAGCTTGGAACAGGGCGGGAACGAGCAGTACTTC. Translation gives CASSLEQGGNEQYF.

This clonotype was recorded at least ten times. The V and J genes are TRBV19 and TRBJ1-5; D gene uncertain. V lost 5 bases and J lost 16, with 18 bases in between. This CDR3 has 12 residues. Per the germline V gene, CDR1 is LNHDA and CDR2 is SQIVND (reference sequence). The CDR3 bases are TGTGCCAGTAGTCTTGTAGAGACCTACCGTCATTTT. The encoded protein is CASSLVETYRHF. The full variable domain, in which reference TRBV19 and TRBJ1-5 provide the parts outside the CDR3, is DGGITQSPKYLFRKEGQNVTLSCEQNLNHDAMYWYRQDPGQGLRLIYYSQIVNDFQKGDIAEGYSVSREKKESFPLTVTSAQKNPTAFYLCASSLVETYRHFGDGTRLSIL.

This clonotype has at least ten counts. The chain has TRBV7-9 and TRBJ2-7; 11 nucleotides match TRBD1. Per the germline V gene, CDR1 is SEHNR and CDR2 is FQNEAQ (reference sequence). The trim removed 6 bases at V and 4 bases at J, leaving 5 bases unmatched. This CDR3 has 14 amino acids. This CDR3 reads CASSRTGGVYEQYF. CDR3 coding DNA: TGTGCCAGCAGTCGGACAGGGGGCGTTTACGAGCAGTACTTC.

This clonotype appeared many times. The CDR3 DNA follows: TGTGCTAGTGGTTTGGAAGTTATACAGGGGGAACCCTACGAGCAGTACTTC. Encoded protein: CASGLEVIQGEPYEQYF. This sequence joins TRBV12-5 and TRBJ2-7; TRBD1 agrees at 8 bases. V lost 1 base and J lost 2; bases outside the gene matches: 10. Per the germline V gene, CDR1 is LGHNT and CDR2 is FRNRAP. The CDR3 length is 17 residues. The full variable domain, its missing parts supplied by reference TRBV12-5 and TRBJ2-7, is DARVTQTPRHKVTEMGQEVTMRCQPILGHNTVFWYRQTMMQGLELLAYFRNRAPLDDSGMPKDRFSAEMPDATLATLKIQPSEPRDSAVYFCASGLEVIQGEPYEQYFGPGTRLTVT.

The sample holds many counts of this clonotype. The genes are TRBV27 and TRBJ1-2; a weak D match, TRBD1 (6 bases). The V gene lost 3 bases and the J gene lost 3 bases, with 11 bases spanning the gap. CDR3 size: 14 residues. Per germline, CDR1 MNHEY and CDR2 SMNVEV (reference sequence). The CDR3 coding sequence is TGTGCCAGCAGTTTTCGGGGGCCGGACTATGGCTACACCTTC. This gives the protein CASSFRGPDYGYTF.

The sample holds many counts of this clonotype. The chain couples TRBV20-1 to TRBJ2-2; D is perhaps TRBD1 (6 bases). Germline V gene data show CDR1 as DFQATT and CDR2 as SNEGSKA (reference sequence). This CDR3 region has 13 residues. Trimming stripped 3 bases from V and 5 bases from J, with 10 bases between. The CDR3 DNA is TGCAGTGCTAGGCCTACAGGGACCGGGGAGCTGTTTTTT. Translated, it gives CSARPTGTGELFF.

The chain employs TRBV5-5 and TRBJ2-1, with D tentatively TRBD1 or TRBD2 (5 bases each). V lost 4 bases and J lost 8, with 13 bases in between. The CDR3 is 13 residues long. The germline V gene encodes CDR1 SGHKS and CDR2 YYEKEE (reference sequence). Here the CDR3 DNA reads TGTGCCAGCAGCCGAGGGACCAGCGATGAGCAGTTCTTC. Its translation is CASSRGTSDEQFF.

At least ten counts were recorded for this clonotype. This rearrangement joins TRBV5-4 to TRBJ2-1; 10 bases map to TRBD2. Losses at the gene ends were 3 bases for V and 6 bases for J; bases not matched to a gene: 6. The CDR3 is 15 amino acids. Germline V gene sequence: CDR1 SGHNT, CDR2 YYREEE (reference sequence). The CDR3 loop reads CASSSGLAATNEQFF. The CDR3 nucleotides are TGTGCCAGCAGCTCCGGACTAGCGGCAACCAATGAGCAGTTCTTC.